Each of the 26 T cell receptor beta chains below was sequenced from the same sample in a study of blood T cell repertoires in COVID-19. Some clones are missing from TCRdb's copy, which holds only in-frame ones; the method was immunoSEQ multiplex PCR. The table records about 240,000 clones, more than 75% of them present only once. Material: peripheral blood. All receptors derive from a man older than 75 with acute or convalescent COVID-19.

This clone was seen once. V is TRBV2 and J is TRBJ2-3; 10 bases are a match to TRBD1. In germline, CDR1 is SNHLY, CDR2 FYNNEI. The junction had 5 bases not matched to a gene; V was cut back by 6 bases and J by 5 bases. The CDR3 sequence is 14 residues long. The CDR3 sequence is CASSLTGGGDTQYF. DNA of the CDR3: TGTGCCAGCAGCCTGACAGGGGGCGGAGATACGCAGTATTTT.

This clone was observed once. The J gene is TRBJ2-1, the V gene TRBV28, with 9 bases lining up with TRBD2. This CDR3 spans 15 amino acids. Germline CDR1 and CDR2: MDHEN and SYDVKM. V lost 7 bases, J lost 0 bases, and 4 bases stayed unmatched. This chain's CDR3 is CASILSGSSYNEQFF. The CDR3, as DNA: TGTGCCAGCATCCTTAGCGGGAGCTCCTACAATGAGCAGTTCTTC.

For this clone: This sample also contains other DNA sequences that code for the same CDR3. The CDR3 sequence is CASSPDRTNSPLHF. In DNA form, the CDR3 reads TGCGCCAGCAGCCCGGACAGGACCAATTCACCCCTCCACTTT. V and J are TRBV5-1 and TRBJ1-6; 7 bases map to TRBD1. This CDR3 spans 14 amino acids. Germline CDR1 is SGHRS and CDR2 is YFSETQ. J was trimmed by 7 bases and V by 4 bases; bases with no gene match: 5.

The V call is TRBV5-6, the J call TRBJ2-2; D is ambiguous. There are 12 residues in the CDR3. V dropped 1 base and J dropped 7 bases, with 5 bases sitting between them. Germline CDR1 SGHDT, CDR2 YYEEEE. CDR3: CASSLRIGELFF. In DNA form, the CDR3 reads TGTGCCAGCAGCTTGCGTATCGGGGAGCTGTTTTTT.

The gene calls are TRBV9 and TRBJ1-6; D ambiguous. The germline V and J ends were trimmed by 0 bases and 8 bases, with 15 bases remaining between them. This CDR3 contains 16 residues. Germline V gene sequence: CDR1 SGDLS, CDR2 YYNGEE. Here the CDR3 reads CASSVGGRGSDSPLHF. The CDR3 DNA reads TGTGCCAGCAGCGTAGGGGGTCGCGGGTCGGATTCACCCCTCCACTTT.

V usage is TRBV5-6 and J usage is TRBJ2-7, with D perhaps matching TRBD1 (5 bases). Germline V CDR1 and CDR2: SGHDT, YYEEEE. V lost 4 bases and J 1 base, leaving 24 bases between the germline ends. The CDR3 contains 18 residues. Written as DNA, the CDR3 is TGTGCCAGCAGCCCACAGGTGGCAGGATCCCCCACATCCTACGAGCAGTACTTC. It specifies CASSPQVAGSPTSYEQYF. Drawing the rest from reference TRBV5-6 and TRBJ2-7, the complete variable domain is DAGVTQSPTHLIKTRGQQVTLRCSPKSGHDTVSWYQQALGQGPQFIFQYYEEEERQRGNFPDRFSGHQFPNYSSELNVNALLLGDSALYLCASSPQVAGSPTSYEQYFGPGTRLTVT.

The rearrangement joins TRBV10-3 to TRBJ1-4; D may be TRBD1 (5 bases). Trimming pared 3 bases from V and 7 bases from J, leaving 12 bases between. In germline, CDR1 is ENHRY, CDR2 SYGVKD. This CDR3 has 14 amino acids. CDR3 nucleotide sequence: TGTGCCATCAGTGACGGGGGATTGAGTGAAAAACTGTTTTTT. Its protein product is CAISDGGLSEKLFF.

The rearrangement links TRBV12-3 or TRBV12-4 to TRBJ2-7, with D possibly matching TRBD1 (5 bases). V was pared by 6 bases and J by 3 bases, with 12 bases between. This CDR3 region has 13 residues. The CDR3 DNA reads as TGTGCCAGCAGCCTAGACAGTTTCTACGAGCAGTACTTC. This translates into CASSLDSFYEQYF.

Points on this clone: Other DNA sequences of this sample code for an identical CDR3. The gene calls are TRBV28 and TRBJ1-3, with D possibly being TRBD1 (6 bases). Germline V gene lookup returns CDR1 MDHEN and CDR2 SYDVKM. The germline V and J ends were trimmed by 2 bases and 4 bases, with 12 bases remaining between them. The CDR3 extends over 15 amino acids. CDR3 sequence reads: CASSLPQGTGNTIYF. The DNA for the CDR3 is TGTGCCAGCAGTTTACCGCAGGGGACAGGAAACACCATATATTTT.

The V call is TRBV3-1 (or the pseudogene TRBV3-2), the J call TRBJ1-2; 8 bases match TRBD1. The CDR3 runs 14 residues. V was pared by 3 bases and J by 3 bases, with 3 bases of the junction left unmatched. Per the germline V gene, CDR1 is LGHDT and CDR2 is YNNKEL (reference sequence). The chain's CDR3 is CASSHNRGDYGYTF. The CDR3 bases are TGTGCCAGCAGCCATAACAGGGGGGACTATGGCTACACCTTC.

The chain links TRBV19 to TRBJ1-2; D gene ambiguous. The V end was cut by 3 bases, the J end by 6 bases, with 14 bases between. The CDR3 runs to 14 residues. Germline lookup yields CDR1 LNHDA and CDR2 SQIVND (reference sequence). The CDR3 region is CASSISNPLHGYTF. The CDR3 DNA follows: TGTGCCAGTAGTATTTCCAACCCACTCCATGGCTACACCTTC.

The chain joins TRBV2 to TRBJ1-1; 9 positions match TRBD1. Germline V gene data show CDR1 as SNHLY and CDR2 as FYNNEI. There are 12 residues in the CDR3. Germline trimming cut 6 bases from V and 5 bases from J; bases unmatched to any gene: 1. The CDR3 reads CASRTGGTEAFF. CDR3 coding DNA: TGTGCCAGCAGGACAGGGGGGACTGAAGCTTTCTTT.

The V gene is TRBV6-5, the J gene TRBJ1-2; D is undetermined. The CDR3 spans 13 residues. V was trimmed by 3 bases and J by 4 bases, leaving 9 bases between them. Germline CDR1 is MNHEY and CDR2 is SVGAGI. The CDR3 DNA follows: TGTGCCAGCAGTTATCAGGATCGCTATGGCTACACCTTC. It yields the protein CASSYQDRYGYTF.

This sequence joins TRBV25-1 and TRBJ2-3; D remains ambiguous. The ends were cut back, 1 base at V and 2 bases at J, with 10 bases in the middle. Per germline, CDR1 MGHDK and CDR2 SYGVNS. The CDR3 has 15 residues. CDR3 nucleotide sequence: TGTGCCAGCAGTGAATCAGTCAATCCCACAGATACGCAGTATTTT. This gives the protein CASSESVNPTDTQYF.

This clone has more than one count but fewer than ten. V is TRBV5-1 and J is TRBJ2-2, with 7 bases identical to TRBD1. With 4 bases clipped from V and 0 bases from J, the junction kept 3 bases outside the gene matches. CDR3 length equals 15 residues. Germline V lookup: CDR1 SGHRS, CDR2 YFSETQ. The CDR3 here is CASSPGTANTGELFF. The CDR3 DNA sequence: TGCGCCAGCAGCCCCGGGACAGCGAACACCGGGGAGCTGTTTTTT.

This chain connects TRBV5-4 to TRBJ2-2; TRBD1 matches at 8 bases. CDR1 is SGHNT and CDR2 is YYREEE in the germline V gene (reference sequence). V trimming: 3 bases; J trimming: 1 base; junction bases outside the gene matches: 2. The CDR3 contains 15 residues. The CDR3: CASSSGTGNTGELFF. For the CDR3, the DNA is TGTGCCAGCAGCTCGGGGACAGGGAACACCGGGGAGCTGTTTTTT.

Notes on this clone: The same CDR3 can be traced to other DNA sequences in this sample. In nucleotides, the CDR3 is TGTGCCAGCAGTTCGGGTCAGCCCCAGCATTTT. Protein: CASSSGQPQHF. The rearrangement uses TRBV12-3 or TRBV12-4 and TRBJ1-5; D is ambiguous. The V and J ends lost 4 bases and 6 bases respectively, with 4 bases between them. This CDR3 region has 11 residues.

The V gene is TRBV21-1, the J gene TRBJ1-2. TRBV21-1 has pseudogene status. The CDR3 extends over 15 amino acids. In DNA, the CDR3 is TGTGCCAGCAGCAACCCCCGGGGAGTTGACTATGGCTACACCTTC. Translating it yields CASSNPRGVDYGYTF.

Only one count was recorded for this clone. The chain joins TRBV18 to TRBJ1-1; 10 bases agree with TRBD1. The CDR3 is 14 residues long. The germline gives CDR1 KGHSH, CDR2 LQKENI. Trimming took 7 bases from V and 0 from J; bases not matched to a gene: 2. The CDR3 here is CASLGQGMNTEAFF. The CDR3 nucleotides are TGTGCCAGCTTGGGACAGGGGATGAACACTGAAGCTTTCTTT.

This sequence joins TRBV6-2 or TRBV6-3 and TRBJ2-5; a possible D gene is TRBD2 (6 bases). V was shortened by 2 bases and J by 0 bases, with 10 bases between the two germline ends. Germline V gene lookup returns CDR1 MNHEY and CDR2 SVGEGT. The CDR3 is 15 residues long. CDR3 in amino acids: CASSYQGGNQETQYF. In nucleotides, the CDR3 is TGTGCCAGCAGTTACCAGGGAGGCAACCAAGAGACCCAGTACTTC.

V usage is TRBV6-5 and J usage is TRBJ2-7; the D is unclear. CDR3 length: 12 amino acids. The V gene lost 6 bases and the J gene lost 7 bases, with 13 bases spanning the gap. Germline V CDR1 and CDR2: MNHEY, SVGAGI. CDR3 sequence (DNA): TGTGCCAGCAGCCATACAGTAGGAGAGCAGTACTTC. It encodes CASSHTVGEQYF.

The chain employs TRBV9 and TRBJ1-6, with D possibly TRBD1 on 5 matching bases. The V and J ends lost 4 bases and 0 bases respectively, with 8 bases between them. The CDR3 consists of 15 residues. Germline V gene sequence: CDR1 SGDLS, CDR2 YYNGEE. The CDR3: CASSPQGSYNSPLHF. The CDR3 DNA sequence: TGTGCCAGCAGCCCCCAGGGCTCCTATAATTCACCCCTCCACTTT.

This chain uses TRBV18 with TRBJ2-1, with 9 positions matching TRBD2. The CDR3 spans 15 residues. V shed 3 bases, J shed 10 bases, and the junction held 10 bases outside the gene matches. Germline values: CDR1 KGHSH, CDR2 LQKENI. Here the CDR3 DNA reads TGTGCCAGCTCACCCGCAGCGGGGGGCTTAAGGGAGCAGTTCTTC. It yields the protein CASSPAAGGLREQFF.

The chain uses TRBV19 and TRBJ1-1; D may be TRBD1 (5 bases). Between the trimmed V and J ends, which lost 2 bases and 4 bases, there was a span of 14 bases. The V gene's germline CDR1 is LNHDA and CDR2 SQIVND (reference sequence). There are 15 residues in the CDR3. The CDR3 loop is CASSIRWQGSTEAFF. DNA for the CDR3: TGTGCCAGTAGTATAAGGTGGCAGGGCAGCACTGAAGCTTTCTTT. Full variable domain (missing parts from reference TRBV19 and TRBJ1-1): DGGITQSPKYLFRKEGQNVTLSCEQNLNHDAMYWYRQDPGQGLRLIYYSQIVNDFQKGDIAEGYSVSREKKESFPLTVTSAQKNPTAFYLCASSIRWQGSTEAFFGQGTRLTVV.

This clone was recorded once. V is TRBV9 and J is TRBJ2-1; possible D gene TRBD2, 5 bases. Germline V gene data show CDR1 as SGDLS and CDR2 as YYNGEE. The CDR3 is 13 amino acids. V dropped 4 bases and J dropped 9 bases, with 14 bases sitting between them. CDR3 region: CASSPGGGSEQFF. DNA of the CDR3: TGTGCCAGCAGCCCAGGTGGTGGGAGTGAGCAGTTCTTC.

The chain's CDR3 is CASSPQNGNEQFF. CDR3 nucleotide sequence: TGTGCCAGCAGCCCTCAGAACGGGAATGAGCAGTTCTTC. The chain links TRBV3-1 (or the pseudogene TRBV3-2) to TRBJ2-1; no definite D call. The CDR3 contains 13 residues. Germline CDR1 is LGHDT and CDR2 is YNNKEL (reference sequence). The germline V and J ends were trimmed by 4 bases and 7 bases, with 11 bases remaining between them.